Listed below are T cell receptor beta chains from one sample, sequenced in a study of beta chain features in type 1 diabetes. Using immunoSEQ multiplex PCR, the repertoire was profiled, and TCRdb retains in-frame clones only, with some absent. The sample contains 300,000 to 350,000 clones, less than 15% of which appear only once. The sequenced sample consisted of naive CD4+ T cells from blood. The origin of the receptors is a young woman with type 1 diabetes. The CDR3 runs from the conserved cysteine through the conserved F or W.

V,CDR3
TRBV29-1,CTGGGPGNEQYF
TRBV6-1,CASSVRISYEQYF
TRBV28,CASSLPGHPNYGYTF
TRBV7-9,CASSPILGGVSYNEQFF
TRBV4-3,CASSQRVSGPYNEQFF
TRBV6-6,CASSRTDRVNYGYTF
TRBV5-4,CASSRLQGLPYEQYF
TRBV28,CASSLGQVSGEQYF
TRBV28,CASRPGGGRSGTDTQYF
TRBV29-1,CSVRAGGPRTGELFF
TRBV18,CASSPTTGAGANVLTF
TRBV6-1,CASSAGWGQGNQPQHF
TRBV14,CASSPTQYTEAFF
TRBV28,CASSYERKPSYEQYF
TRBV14,CASSYLDRFNEKLFF
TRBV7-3,CASSVGHANTEAFF
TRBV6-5,CASSYLGGRQTGELFF
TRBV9,CASSIDTGELFF
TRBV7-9,CASSLTSGSQETQYF
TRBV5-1,CASSLTLAGDTGELFF
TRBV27,CASSLSRGAYGYTF
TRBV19,CASSLRMNTEAFF
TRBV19,CASSRGLETDTQYF
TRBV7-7,CASSSGLVRDEQFF
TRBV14,CASSQDLTGAGDEQFF
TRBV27,CASSLRGVETQYF